The rows below give T cell receptor beta chains drawn from one sample of a study of early T cells in non-severe SARS-CoV-2 infection. TCRdb redid the calling of the 5' RACE reads with MiXCR, one entry per CDR3 protein. The sample records 40,000 to 50,000 distinct CDR3 sequences, less than 15% being singletons. Sequencing used whole blood. These receptors were taken from an adult who was a healthcare worker with PCR-confirmed SARS-CoV-2 infection or an uninfected control (not recorded which). CDR3s include the opening cysteine and the closing phenylalanine or tryptophan. A D gene is named only where the DNA matches it firmly. Size is stated for part of the rows, as once, few or many counts, or as a class when the clone is expanded.

v_gene	len	abundance	d_gene	j_gene	CDR3nt	CDR3aa
TRBV3-1	19	few	TRBD2	TRBJ2-3	TGTGCCAGCAGCCAAGATTGGGGGACTAGCGGGACAAGCACAGATACGCAGTATTTT	CASSQDWGTSGTSTDTQYF
TRBV4-1	14	.	TRBD1	TRBJ2-7	TGCGCCAGCAGCCCCTCGGGACAGGGGTACGAGCAGTACTTC	CASSPSGQGYEQYF
TRBV18	16	many	TRBD1	TRBJ2-5	TGTGCCAGCTCACTAGTTCCGGGACAGATACAAGAGACCCAGTACTTC	CASSLVPGQIQETQYF
TRBV2	14	few	.	TRBJ1-3	TGTGCCAGCAGTGGGACACACTCTGGAAACACCATATATTTT	CASSGTHSGNTIYF
TRBV5-4	14	.	.	TRBJ1-1	TGTGCCAGCAGCTTATCAGGGACTTCCACTGAAGCTTTCTTT	CASSLSGTSTEAFF
TRBV20-1	12	many	.	TRBJ1-5	TGCAGTGCTAGACAGGGAGATCAGCCCCAGCATTTT	CSARQGDQPQHF
TRBV6-1	14	many	.	TRBJ1-2	TGTGCCAGCAGTGAAAGAACAGGATATAATGGCTACACCTTC	CASSERTGYNGYTF
TRBV18	16	many	TRBD2	TRBJ2-3	TGTGCCAGCTCCACCGGGACTAGCGGGACCACAGATACGCAGTATTTT	CASSTGTSGTTDTQYF
TRBV6-4	16	few	.	TRBJ2-7	TGTGCCAGCAGTGACTCGATGCGCGGGGCCTACTACGAGCAGTACTTC	CASSDSMRGAYYEQYF
TRBV20-1	14	.	.	TRBJ1-1	TGCAGTGCTAGGGGGACCCTACCGAACACTGAAGCTTTCTTT	CSARGTLPNTEAFF
TRBV19	14	many	TRBD2	TRBJ2-7	TGTGCCAGTAGTATAACAGCGGGAGTAGGTGAGCAGTACTTC	CASSITAGVGEQYF
TRBV20-1	12	few	.	TRBJ2-7	TGCAGTGCTAGAGTAAGAGATTACGAGCAGTACTTC	CSARVRDYEQYF
TRBV3-1	13	.	.	TRBJ2-7	TGTGCCAGCAGCCAAGGAGTACTGTACGAGCAGTACTTC	CASSQGVLYEQYF
TRBV6-6	13	many	TRBD2	TRBJ2-7	TGTGCCAACGCGCTAGCGGGGGGGTCCGAGCAGTACTTC	CANALAGGSEQYF
TRBV10-2	17	few	TRBD2	TRBJ2-2	TGCGCCAGCAGTGTCTTTAGGGCTAGCGGAAACACCGGGGAGCTGTTTTTT	CASSVFRASGNTGELFF
TRBV29-1	14	few	.	TRBJ2-1	TGCAGCGTTTTACTAGCAACCGCTTACAATGAGCAGTTCTTC	CSVLLATAYNEQFF
TRBV7-2	14	few	.	TRBJ2-1	TGTGCCAGCAGCTTCGGACAAGACGGGAATGAGCAGTTCTTC	CASSFGQDGNEQFF
TRBV12-3/TRBV12-4	14	many	TRBD1	TRBJ2-7	TGTGCCAGCAGCCGGGACAGGAGTGCCTACGAGCAGTACTTC	CASSRDRSAYEQYF
TRBV7-6	15	many	.	TRBJ2-5	TGTGCCAGCAGCCAAACCACTTGGGGCCAAGAGACCCAGTACTTC	CASSQTTWGQETQYF
TRBV9	11	many	TRBD1	TRBJ1-2	TGTGCCAGTGGGACAGACTATGGCTACACCTTC	CASGTDYGYTF
TRBV20-1	15	few	TRBD1	TRBJ2-2	TGCAGTGCTAGAGGACAGGGGAGATTCGCCGGGGAGCTGTTTTTT	CSARGQGRFAGELFF
TRBV5-1	14	few	.	TRBJ2-3	TGCGCCAGCAGCTTGATGGACGGCACAGATACGCAGTATTTT	CASSLMDGTDTQYF
TRBV7-8	13	.	.	TRBJ1-1	TGTGCCAGCAGCCCTCCGAGGGTAACTGAAGTTTTCTTT	CASSPPRVTEVFF
TRBV30	12	many	.	TRBJ2-7	TGTGCCTGGAGTCGGCAGAACTACGAGCAGTACTTC	CAWSRQNYEQYF